This T cell receptor (beta chain) comes out of a study of T cells expressing NK-cell markers. Study details: Researchers got TCR beta repertoires out of sorted CD3+CD56+NKG2C+, CD3+CD56+NKG2C- and CD3+CD56-NKG2C+ T cells.

TCRdb reprocessed the 5' RACE reads, keeping one entry per CDR3 protein, no DNA. The table lists 440,000 or so distinct CDR3 sequences. Worth noting for this clonotype: The antigen is not known.

Study-wide findings and caveats: About 6 donors had dominant NKG2C+ clonotypes that comprised roughly 1.0-8% of their CD8+ T cells. Dominance of the CD3+CD56-NKG2C+ fraction by these clonotypes also held in several donors.

The CDR3 has 15 residues. Per germline, CDR1 SGHAT and CDR2 FQNNGV. This TCR derives from a woman between 18 and 75 years old in good health. The sequencing input was blood T cells: a sorted CD56 or NKG2C T cell subset, CD4+ or CD8+ T cells, or bulk PBMC T cells (not recorded which). V gene TRBV11-2 combines with J gene TRBJ2-3; the D call of TRBD2 rests on TCRdb alone, since no DNA is present to check it. Here the CDR3 reads CASSFGSGGGDTQYF.